The source of this TCR beta chain is a study of cytomegalovirus exposure and HLA in healthy donors. Study-level background: Within an early data release were about 90 million unique TCRs drawn from HLA-typed donors.

A word on this clone: The antigen is not known.

CDR1 and CDR2 (germline): SNHLY, FYNNEI. Trimming removed 3 bases at V and 4 bases at J, with 10 bases between. The CDR3 is 14 amino acids. It was with 60 Vbeta and 13 Jbeta primers that the PCR ran. The protocol was immunoSEQ multiplex PCR, while the TCRdb copy is restricted to in-frame clones and leaves out a portion. The table has 120,000 to 150,000 clones, 60% to 80% seen once. Overall study results and limits: Within an earlier analysis, most TCR beta V segments proved productive either about 90% or about 30% of the time.

Sampled while nominally healthy, donors likely had unrecorded immune exposures. Sequenced sample: PBMCs. The receptor's source is a woman aged 30 to 39 in good health and CMV-seronegative. The V call is TRBV2, the J call TRBJ1-5; weak D call: TRBD1 (6 bases). CDR3 residues: CASSDRQGNQPQHF. DNA of the CDR3: TGTGCCAGCAGTGACCGGCAGGGGAATCAGCCCCAGCATTTT.